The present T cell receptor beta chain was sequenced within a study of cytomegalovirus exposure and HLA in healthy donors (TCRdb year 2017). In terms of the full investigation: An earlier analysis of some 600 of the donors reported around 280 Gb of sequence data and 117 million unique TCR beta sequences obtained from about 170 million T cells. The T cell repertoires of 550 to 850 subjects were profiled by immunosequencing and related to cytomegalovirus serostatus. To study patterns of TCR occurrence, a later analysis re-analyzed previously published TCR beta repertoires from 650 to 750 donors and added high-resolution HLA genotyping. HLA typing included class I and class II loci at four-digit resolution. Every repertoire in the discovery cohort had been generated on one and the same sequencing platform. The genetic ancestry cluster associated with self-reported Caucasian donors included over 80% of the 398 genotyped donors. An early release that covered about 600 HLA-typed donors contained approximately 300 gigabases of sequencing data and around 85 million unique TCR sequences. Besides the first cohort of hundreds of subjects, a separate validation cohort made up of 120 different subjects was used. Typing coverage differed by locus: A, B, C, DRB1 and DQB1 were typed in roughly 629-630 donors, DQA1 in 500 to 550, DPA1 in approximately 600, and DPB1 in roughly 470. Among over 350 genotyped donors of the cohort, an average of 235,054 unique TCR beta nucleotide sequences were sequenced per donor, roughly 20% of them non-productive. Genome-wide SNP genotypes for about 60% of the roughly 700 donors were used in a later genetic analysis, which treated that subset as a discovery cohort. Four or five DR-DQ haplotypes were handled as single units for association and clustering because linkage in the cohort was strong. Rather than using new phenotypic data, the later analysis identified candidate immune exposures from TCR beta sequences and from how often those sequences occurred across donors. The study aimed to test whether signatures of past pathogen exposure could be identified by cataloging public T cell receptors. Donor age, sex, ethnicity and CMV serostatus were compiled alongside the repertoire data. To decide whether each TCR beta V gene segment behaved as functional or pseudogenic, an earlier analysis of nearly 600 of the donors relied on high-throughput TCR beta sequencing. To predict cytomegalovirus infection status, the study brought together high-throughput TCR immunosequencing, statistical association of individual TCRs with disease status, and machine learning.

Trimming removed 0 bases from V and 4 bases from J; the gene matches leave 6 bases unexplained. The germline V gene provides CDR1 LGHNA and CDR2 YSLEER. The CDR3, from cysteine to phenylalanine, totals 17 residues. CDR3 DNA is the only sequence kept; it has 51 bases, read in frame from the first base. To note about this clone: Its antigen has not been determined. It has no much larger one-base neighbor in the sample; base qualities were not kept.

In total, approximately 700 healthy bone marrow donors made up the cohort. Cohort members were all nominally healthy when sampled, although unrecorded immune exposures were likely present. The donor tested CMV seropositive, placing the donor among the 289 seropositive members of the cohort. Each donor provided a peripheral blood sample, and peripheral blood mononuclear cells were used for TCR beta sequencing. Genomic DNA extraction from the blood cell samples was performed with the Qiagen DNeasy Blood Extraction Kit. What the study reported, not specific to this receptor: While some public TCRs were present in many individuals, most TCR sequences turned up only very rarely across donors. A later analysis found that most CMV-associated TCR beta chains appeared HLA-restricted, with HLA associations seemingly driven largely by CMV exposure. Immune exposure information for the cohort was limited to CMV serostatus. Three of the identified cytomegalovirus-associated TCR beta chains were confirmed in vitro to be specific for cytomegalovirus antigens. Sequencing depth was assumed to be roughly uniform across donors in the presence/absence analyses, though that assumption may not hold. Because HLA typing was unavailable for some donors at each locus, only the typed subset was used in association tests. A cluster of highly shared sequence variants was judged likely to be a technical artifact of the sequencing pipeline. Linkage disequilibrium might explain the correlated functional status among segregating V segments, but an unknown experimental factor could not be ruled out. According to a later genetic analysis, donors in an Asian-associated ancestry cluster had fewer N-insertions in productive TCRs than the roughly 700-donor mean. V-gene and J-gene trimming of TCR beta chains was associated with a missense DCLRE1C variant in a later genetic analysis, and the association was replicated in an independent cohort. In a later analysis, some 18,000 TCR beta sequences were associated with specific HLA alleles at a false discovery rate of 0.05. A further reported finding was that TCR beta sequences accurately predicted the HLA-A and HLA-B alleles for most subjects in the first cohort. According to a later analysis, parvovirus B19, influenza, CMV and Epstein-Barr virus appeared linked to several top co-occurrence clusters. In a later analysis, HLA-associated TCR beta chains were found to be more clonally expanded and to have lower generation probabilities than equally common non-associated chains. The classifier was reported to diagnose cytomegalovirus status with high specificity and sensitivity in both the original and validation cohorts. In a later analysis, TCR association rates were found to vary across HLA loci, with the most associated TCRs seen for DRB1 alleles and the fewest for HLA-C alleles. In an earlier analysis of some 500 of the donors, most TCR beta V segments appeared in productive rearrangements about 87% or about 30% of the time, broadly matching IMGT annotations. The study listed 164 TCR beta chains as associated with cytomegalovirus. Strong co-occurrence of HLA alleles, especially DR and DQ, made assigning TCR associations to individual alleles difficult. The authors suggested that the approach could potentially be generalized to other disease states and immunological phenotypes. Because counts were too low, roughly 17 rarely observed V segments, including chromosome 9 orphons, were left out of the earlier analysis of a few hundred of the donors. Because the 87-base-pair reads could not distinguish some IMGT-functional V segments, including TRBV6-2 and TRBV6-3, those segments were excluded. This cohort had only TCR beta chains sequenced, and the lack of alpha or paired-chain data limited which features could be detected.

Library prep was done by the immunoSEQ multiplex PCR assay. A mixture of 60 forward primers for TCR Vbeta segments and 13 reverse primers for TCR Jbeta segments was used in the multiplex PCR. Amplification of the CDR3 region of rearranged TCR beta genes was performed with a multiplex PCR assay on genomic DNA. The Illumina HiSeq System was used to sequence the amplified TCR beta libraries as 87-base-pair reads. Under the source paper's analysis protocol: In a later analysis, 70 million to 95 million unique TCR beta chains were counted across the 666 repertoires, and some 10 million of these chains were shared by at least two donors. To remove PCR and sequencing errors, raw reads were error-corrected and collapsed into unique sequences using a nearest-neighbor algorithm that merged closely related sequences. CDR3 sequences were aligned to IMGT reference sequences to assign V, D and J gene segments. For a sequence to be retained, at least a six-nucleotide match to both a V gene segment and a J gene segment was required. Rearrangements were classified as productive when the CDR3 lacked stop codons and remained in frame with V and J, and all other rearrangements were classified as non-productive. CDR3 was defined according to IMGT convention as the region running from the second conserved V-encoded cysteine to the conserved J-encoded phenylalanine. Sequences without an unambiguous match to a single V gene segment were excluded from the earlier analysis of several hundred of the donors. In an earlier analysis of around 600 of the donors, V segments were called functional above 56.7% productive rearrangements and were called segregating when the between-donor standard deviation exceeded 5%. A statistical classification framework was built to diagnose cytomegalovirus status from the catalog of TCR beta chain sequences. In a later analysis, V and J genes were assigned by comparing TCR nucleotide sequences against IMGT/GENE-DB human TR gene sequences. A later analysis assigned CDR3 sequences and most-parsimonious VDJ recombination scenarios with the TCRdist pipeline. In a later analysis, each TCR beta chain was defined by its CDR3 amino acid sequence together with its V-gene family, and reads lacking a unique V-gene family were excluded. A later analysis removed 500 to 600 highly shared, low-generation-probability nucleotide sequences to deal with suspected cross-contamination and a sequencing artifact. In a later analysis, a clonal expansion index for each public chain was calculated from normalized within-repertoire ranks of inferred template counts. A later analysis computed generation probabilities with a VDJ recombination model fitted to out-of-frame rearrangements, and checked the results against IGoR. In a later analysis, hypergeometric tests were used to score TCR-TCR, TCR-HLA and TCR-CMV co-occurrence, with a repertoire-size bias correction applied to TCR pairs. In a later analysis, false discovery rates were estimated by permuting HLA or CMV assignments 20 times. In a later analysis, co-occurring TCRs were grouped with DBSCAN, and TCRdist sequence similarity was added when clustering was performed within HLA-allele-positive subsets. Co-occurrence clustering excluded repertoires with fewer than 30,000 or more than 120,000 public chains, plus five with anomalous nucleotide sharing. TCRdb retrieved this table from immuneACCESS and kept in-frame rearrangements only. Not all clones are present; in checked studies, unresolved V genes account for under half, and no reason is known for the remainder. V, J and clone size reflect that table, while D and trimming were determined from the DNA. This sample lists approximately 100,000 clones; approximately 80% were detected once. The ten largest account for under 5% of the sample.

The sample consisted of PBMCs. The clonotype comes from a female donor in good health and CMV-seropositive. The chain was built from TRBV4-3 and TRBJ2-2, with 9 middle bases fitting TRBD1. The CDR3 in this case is CASSQDRGQGFTGELFF. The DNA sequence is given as TGCGCCAGCAGCCAAGATCGCGGACAGGGGTTCACCGGGGAGCTGTTTTTT.